The entry below describes one TCR beta chain. Antigen specificity is unknown. TCRdb keeps only in-frame clones here, not all; method: immunoSEQ multiplex PCR. The table lists roughly 130,000 clones, 88% of them singletons. The sample is drawn from a study of radiation and T cells in renal cell carcinoma. General study points: Pretreatment tumor biopsies were lacking, so baseline clonotypes are unknown.

The J segment lost 5 bases and the V segment lost 7 bases, leaving 11 bases of the junction unmatched. CDR1 and CDR2 (germline): GTSNPN, SVGIG (reference sequence). This CDR3 is built from 15 residues. Time point defined: blood 2 weeks post-SBRT. Treatment: 15 Gy SBRT to primary tumor, nephrectomy 4 weeks later. The V and J genes are TRBV30 and TRBJ1-6, with TRBD1 matching 7 bases. The clonotype comes from a woman between 70 and 85 years old with renal cell carcinoma. Sequences were derived from blood, sampled from a patient whose treatment included radiotherapy and nephrectomy. The CDR3 region is CASTTETGHNSPLHF. CDR3 DNA sequence: TGTGCCTCCACAACGGAGACAGGGCATAATTCACCCCTCCACTTT.